The text below deals with one T cell receptor (beta chain). At the DNA level, this CDR3 is encoded by other sequences in the same sample as well. The source of the sample is a study of blood T cell repertoires in COVID-19. In the original workflow: The authors estimated nucleated cell counts from reference gene primer amplification. Clones were read by immunoSEQ multiplex PCR, and TCRdb kept only the in-frame ones, dropping some. Clonal size and the V and J genes are those of that table, whereas D and trimming came from the DNA. Of about 200,000 clones listed, about 90% were seen once; the top ten hold 0.75% to 0.9%. The CDR3 contains 14 residues. CDR1 and CDR2 from the germline V gene are SGHNT and YYREEE (reference sequence). Trimming removed 0 bases at V and 0 bases at J, with 5 bases between.

Sequencing was performed on peripheral blood. This sequence originates from a woman aged 65 to 85 with acute or convalescent COVID-19. The chain recombines TRBV5-4 with TRBJ2-3; D unresolved. In DNA form, the CDR3 reads TGTGCCAGCAGCTTGGCGTCCAGCACAGATACGCAGTATTTT. This gives the protein CASSLASSTDTQYF.